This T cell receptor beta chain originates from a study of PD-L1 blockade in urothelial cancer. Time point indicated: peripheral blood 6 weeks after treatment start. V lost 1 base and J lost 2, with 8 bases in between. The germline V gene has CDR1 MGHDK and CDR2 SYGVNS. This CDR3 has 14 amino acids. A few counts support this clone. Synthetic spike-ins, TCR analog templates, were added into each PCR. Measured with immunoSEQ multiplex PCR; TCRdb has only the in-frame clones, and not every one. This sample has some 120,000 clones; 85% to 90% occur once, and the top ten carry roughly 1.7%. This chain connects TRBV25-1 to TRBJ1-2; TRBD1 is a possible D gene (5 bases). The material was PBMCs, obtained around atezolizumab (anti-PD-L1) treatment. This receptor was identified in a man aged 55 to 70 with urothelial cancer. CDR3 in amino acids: CASSESRQNYGYTF. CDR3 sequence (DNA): TGTGCCAGCAGTGAATCAAGACAGAACTATGGCTACACCTTC.